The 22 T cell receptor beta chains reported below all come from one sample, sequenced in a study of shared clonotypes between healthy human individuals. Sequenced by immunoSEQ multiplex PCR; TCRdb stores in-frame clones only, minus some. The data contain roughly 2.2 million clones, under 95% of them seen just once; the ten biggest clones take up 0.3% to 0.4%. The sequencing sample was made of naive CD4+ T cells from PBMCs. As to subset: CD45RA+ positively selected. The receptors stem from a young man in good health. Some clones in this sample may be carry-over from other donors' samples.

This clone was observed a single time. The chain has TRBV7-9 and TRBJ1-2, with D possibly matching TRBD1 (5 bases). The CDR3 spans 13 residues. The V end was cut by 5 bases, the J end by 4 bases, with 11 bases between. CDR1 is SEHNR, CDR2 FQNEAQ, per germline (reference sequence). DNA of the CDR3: TGTGCCAGCAGCCGGGGACGCATCTATGGCTACACCTTC. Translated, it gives CASSRGRIYGYTF.

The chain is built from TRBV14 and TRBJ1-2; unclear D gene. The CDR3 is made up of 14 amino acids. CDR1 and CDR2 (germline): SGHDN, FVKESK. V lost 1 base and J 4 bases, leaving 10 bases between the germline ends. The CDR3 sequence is CASSQVEGLYGYTF. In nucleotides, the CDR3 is TGTGCCAGCAGCCAAGTGGAGGGTCTCTATGGCTACACCTTC.

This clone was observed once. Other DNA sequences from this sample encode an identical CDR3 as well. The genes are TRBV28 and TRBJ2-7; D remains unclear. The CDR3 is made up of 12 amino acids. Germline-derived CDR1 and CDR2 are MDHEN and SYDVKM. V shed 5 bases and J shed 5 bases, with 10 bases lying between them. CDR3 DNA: TGTGCCAGCAGTCCGACTGGGCACGAGCAGTACTTC. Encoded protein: CASSPTGHEQYF.

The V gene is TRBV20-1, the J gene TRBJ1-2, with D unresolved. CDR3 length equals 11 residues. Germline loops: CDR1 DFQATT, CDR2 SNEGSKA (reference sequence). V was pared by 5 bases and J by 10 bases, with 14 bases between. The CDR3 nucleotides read TGCAGTGCTGAAAGGGCGGGAAACTACACCTTC. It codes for CSAERAGNYTF.

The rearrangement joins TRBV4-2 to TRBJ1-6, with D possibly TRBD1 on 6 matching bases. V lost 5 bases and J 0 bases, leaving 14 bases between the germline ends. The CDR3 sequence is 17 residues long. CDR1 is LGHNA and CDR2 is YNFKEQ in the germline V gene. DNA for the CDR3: TGTGCCAGCAGCGTTGGGGGCGTTAGCTCCTATAATTCACCCCTCCACTTT. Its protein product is CASSVGGVSSYNSPLHF.

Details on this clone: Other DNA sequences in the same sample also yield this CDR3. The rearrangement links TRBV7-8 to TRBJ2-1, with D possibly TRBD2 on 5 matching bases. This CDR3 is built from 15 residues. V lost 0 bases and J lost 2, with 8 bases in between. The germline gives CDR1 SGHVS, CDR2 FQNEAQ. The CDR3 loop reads CASSLAEGTYNEQFF. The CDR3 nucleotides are TGTGCCAGCAGCTTAGCTGAGGGAACCTACAATGAGCAGTTCTTC.

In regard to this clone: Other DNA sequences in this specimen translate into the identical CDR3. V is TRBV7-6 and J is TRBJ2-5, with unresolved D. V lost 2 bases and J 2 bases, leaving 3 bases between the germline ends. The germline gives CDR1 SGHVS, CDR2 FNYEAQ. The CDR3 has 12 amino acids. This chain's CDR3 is CASSLPQETQYF. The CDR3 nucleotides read TGTGCCAGCAGCTTACCACAAGAGACCCAGTACTTC.

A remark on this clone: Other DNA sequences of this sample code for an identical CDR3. The CDR3 coding sequence is TGCGCCAGCAGTTTGACAGAGGATCAGCCCCAGCATTTT. Translated, it gives CASSLTEDQPQHF. V usage is TRBV5-1 and J usage is TRBJ1-5; D might be TRBD1 (5 bases). Germline V gene data show CDR1 as SGHRS and CDR2 as YFSETQ. V was clipped by 5 bases and J by 5 bases, with 11 bases between them. This CDR3 is 13 amino acids long.

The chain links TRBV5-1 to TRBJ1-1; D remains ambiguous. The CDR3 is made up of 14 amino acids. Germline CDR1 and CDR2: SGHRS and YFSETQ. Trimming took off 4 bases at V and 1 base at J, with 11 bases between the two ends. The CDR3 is CASSIVGENTEAFF. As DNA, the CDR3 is TGCGCCAGCAGCATAGTCGGAGAGAACACTGAAGCTTTCTTT.

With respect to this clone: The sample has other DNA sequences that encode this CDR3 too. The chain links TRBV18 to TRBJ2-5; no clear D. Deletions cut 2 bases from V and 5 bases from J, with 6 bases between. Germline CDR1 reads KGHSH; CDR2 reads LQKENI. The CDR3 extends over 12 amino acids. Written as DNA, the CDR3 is TGTGCCAGCTCACCAGGTCGGGAGACCCAGTACTTC. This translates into CASSPGRETQYF. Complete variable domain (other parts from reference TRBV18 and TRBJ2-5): NAGVMQNPRHLVRRRGQEARLRCSPMKGHSHVYWYRQLPEEGLKFMVYLQKENIIDESGMPKERFSAEFPKEGPSILRIQQVVRGDSAAYFCASSPGRETQYFGPGTRLLVL.

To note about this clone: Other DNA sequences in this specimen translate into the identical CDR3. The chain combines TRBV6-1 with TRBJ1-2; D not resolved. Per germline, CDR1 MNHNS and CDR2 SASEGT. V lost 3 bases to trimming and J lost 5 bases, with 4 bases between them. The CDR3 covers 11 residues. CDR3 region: CASSDLYGYTF. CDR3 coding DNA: TGTGCCAGCAGTGACCTTTATGGCTACACCTTC.

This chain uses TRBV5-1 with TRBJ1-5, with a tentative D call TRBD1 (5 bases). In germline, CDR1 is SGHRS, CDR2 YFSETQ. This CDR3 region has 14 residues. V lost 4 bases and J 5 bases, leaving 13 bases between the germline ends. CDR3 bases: TGCGCCAGCAGCCAGCAGGGAGGAGATCAGCCCCAGCATTTT. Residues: CASSQQGGDQPQHF.

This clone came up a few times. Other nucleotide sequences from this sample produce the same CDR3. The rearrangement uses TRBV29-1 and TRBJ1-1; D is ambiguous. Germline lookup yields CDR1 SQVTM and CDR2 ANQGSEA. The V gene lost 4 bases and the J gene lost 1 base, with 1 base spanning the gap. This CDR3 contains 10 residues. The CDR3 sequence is CSVGNTEAFF. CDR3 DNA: TGCAGCGTTGGGAACACTGAAGCTTTCTTT.

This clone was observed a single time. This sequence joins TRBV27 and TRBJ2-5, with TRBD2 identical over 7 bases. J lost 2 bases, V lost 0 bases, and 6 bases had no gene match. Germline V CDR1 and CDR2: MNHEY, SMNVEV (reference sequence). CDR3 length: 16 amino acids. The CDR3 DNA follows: TGTGCCAGCAGTTTATCCCCCAGCGGGGCGCAAGAGACCCAGTACTTC. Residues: CASSLSPSGAQETQYF.

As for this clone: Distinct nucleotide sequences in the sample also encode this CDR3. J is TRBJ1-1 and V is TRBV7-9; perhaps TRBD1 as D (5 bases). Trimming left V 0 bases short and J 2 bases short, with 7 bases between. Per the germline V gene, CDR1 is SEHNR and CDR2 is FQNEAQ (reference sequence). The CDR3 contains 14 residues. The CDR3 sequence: CASSLATVNTEAFF. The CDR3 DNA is TGTGCCAGCAGCTTAGCGACAGTAAACACTGAAGCTTTCTTT.

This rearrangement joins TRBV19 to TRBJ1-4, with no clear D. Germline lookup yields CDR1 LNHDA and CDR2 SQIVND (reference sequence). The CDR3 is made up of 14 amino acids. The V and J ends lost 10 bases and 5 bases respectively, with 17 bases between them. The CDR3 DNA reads TGTGCCACTACAAGTCGGGGTCGAAATGAAAAACTGTTTTTT. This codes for CATTSRGRNEKLFF.

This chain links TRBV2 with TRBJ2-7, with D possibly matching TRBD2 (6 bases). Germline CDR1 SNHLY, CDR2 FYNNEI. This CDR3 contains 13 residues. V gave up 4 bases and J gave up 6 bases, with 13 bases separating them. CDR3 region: CASSGWRDGEQYF. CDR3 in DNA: TGTGCCAGCAGTGGGTGGCGGGATGGCGAGCAGTACTTC. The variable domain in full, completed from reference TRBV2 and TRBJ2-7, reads EPEVTQTPSHQVTQMGQEVILRCVPISNHLYFYWYRQILGQKVEFLVSFYNNEISEKSEIFDDQFSVERPDGSNFTLKIRSTKLEDSAMYFCASSGWRDGEQYFGPGTRLTVT.

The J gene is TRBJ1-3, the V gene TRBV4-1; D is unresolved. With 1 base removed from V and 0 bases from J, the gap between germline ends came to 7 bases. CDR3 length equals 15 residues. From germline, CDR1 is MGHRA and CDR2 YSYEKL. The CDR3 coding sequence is TGCGCCAGCAGCCAAGGGACGGCCTCTGGAAACACCATATATTTT. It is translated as CASSQGTASGNTIYF.

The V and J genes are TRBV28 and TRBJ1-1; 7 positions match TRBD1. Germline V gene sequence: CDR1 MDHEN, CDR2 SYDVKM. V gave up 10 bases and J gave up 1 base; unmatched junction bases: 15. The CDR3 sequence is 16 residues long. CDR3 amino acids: CAIESRAGDRNTEAFF. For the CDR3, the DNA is TGTGCCATCGAATCCCGGGCAGGGGACAGGAACACTGAAGCTTTCTTT.

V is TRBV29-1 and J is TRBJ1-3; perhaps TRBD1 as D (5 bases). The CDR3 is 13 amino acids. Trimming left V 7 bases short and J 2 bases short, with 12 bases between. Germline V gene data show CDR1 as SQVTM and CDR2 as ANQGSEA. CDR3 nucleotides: TGCAGCGGCACGACAGTTACTGGAAACACCATATATTTT. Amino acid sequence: CSGTTVTGNTIYF.

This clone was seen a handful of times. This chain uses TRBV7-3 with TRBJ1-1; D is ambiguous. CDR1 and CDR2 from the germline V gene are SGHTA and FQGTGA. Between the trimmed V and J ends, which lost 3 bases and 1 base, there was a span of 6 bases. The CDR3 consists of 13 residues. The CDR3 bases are TGTGCCAGCAGCTTCCGGGCGAACACTGAAGCTTTCTTT. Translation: CASSFRANTEAFF.

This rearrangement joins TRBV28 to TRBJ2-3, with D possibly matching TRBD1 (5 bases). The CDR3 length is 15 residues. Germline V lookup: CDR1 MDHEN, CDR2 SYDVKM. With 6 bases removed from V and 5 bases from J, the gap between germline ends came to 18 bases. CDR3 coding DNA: TGTGCCAGCAGCCCACTTCTTAGGGGCCAAGATACGCAGTATTTT. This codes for CASSPLLRGQDTQYF.